This T cell receptor (beta chain) was captured by sequencing in a study of patients and donors after allogeneic stem cell transplantation. This clonotype was counted only a few times. Between the trimmed V and J ends, which lost 1 base and 4 bases, there was a span of 11 bases. The CDR3 consists of 14 residues. CDR1 is SGHRS and CDR2 is YFSETQ in the germline V gene. TCRdb reprocessed the RT-PCR reads with MiXCR, giving one entry per CDR3 protein. Of about 150,000 distinct CDR3 sequences listed, about a third were seen once; the top ten hold 50% to 65%. The receptor's source is a human donor who was either an allogeneic HSCT recipient or a stem cell or donor lymphocyte infusion donor (not recorded which). It is not recorded whose cells these are; they may come from a transplant donor. The chain couples TRBV5-1 to TRBJ1-1; D is unresolved. The sequenced material came from blood, either unsorted or a sorted T cell fraction (not recorded which). CDR3 amino acids: CASSLKSLGTEAFF. The CDR3, as DNA: TGCGCCAGCAGCTTGAAATCCCTGGGCACTGAAGCTTTCTTT.